This T cell receptor (beta chain) was recovered during a study of T cell responses to AZD1222 COVID-19 vaccine. CDR3 length: 14 residues. Trimming pared 3 bases from V and 3 bases from J, leaving 12 bases between. CDR1 and CDR2 (germline): SQVTM, ANQGSEA. Sequenced by immunoSEQ multiplex PCR; TCRdb stores in-frame clones only, minus some. The profile shows tens of thousands of clones, around 90% of them singletons. The sequence came from an adult who received the AZD1222 COVID-19 vaccine. The chain couples TRBV29-1 to TRBJ2-1; no definite D call. The specimen was peripheral blood, collected 28 days after the second AZD1222 dose. The CDR3 loop reads CSVDGGSFYNEQFF. The DNA of the CDR3 is TGCAGCGTTGACGGCGGCTCCTTCTACAATGAGCAGTTCTTC.